Detailed here is one T cell receptor (beta chain). Its specificity is unknown. This CDR3 is 12 amino acids long. Germline V CDR1 and CDR2: SEHNR, FQNEAQ (reference sequence). TCRdb derives one entry per CDR3 protein from the 5' RACE reads, leaving out DNA. Its table records a few hundred thousand distinct CDR3 sequences. The sample originates from a study of T cells expressing NK-cell markers. For the study at large: Sequenced donors, eight in total, included seven who were HCMV-seropositive and one who was seronegative.

Findings of the study overall: Nothing established the HCMV specificity of expanded NKG2C+ T cell clones. For a handful of donors, these clonotypes were likewise the leading ones in the CD3+CD56-NKG2C+ fraction.

This sequence was found in a man aged 18 to 35 in good health. The chain has TRBV7-9 and TRBJ2-7. The sample was blood T cells: a sorted CD56 or NKG2C T cell subset, CD4+ or CD8+ T cells, or bulk PBMC T cells (not recorded which). CDR3 region: CASGSEVNEQYF.